This is a list of T cell receptor beta chains from one sample in a study of radiotherapy plus CTLA-4 blockade in lung cancer. The table came from immunoSEQ multiplex PCR; TCRdb's copy has only in-frame clones and leaves some out. The sample consists of tens of thousands of clones, roughly 88% of them appearing once. Sequenced material: peripheral blood, taken from a patient treated with radiotherapy plus ipilimumab. The receptor source for this set is a human donor with non-small cell lung cancer whose response to radiotherapy plus ipilimumab could not be evaluated. CDR3s include the opening cysteine and the closing phenylalanine or tryptophan. The D gene is left open where the match is weak. Clone size is stated in some rows and not others, as once, few, many or a class when expanded.

-,15,TRBJ1-2,TRBV6-1,once,CASSETGREGYGYTF,TGTGCCAGCAGTGAAACGGGCAGGGAGGGGTATGGCTACACCTTC
-,16,TRBJ2-7,TRBV9,-,CASSVDEADFLHEQYF,TGTGCCAGCAGCGTAGACGAAGCGGATTTTCTCCACGAGCAGTACTTC
-,12,TRBJ1-2,TRBV25-1,-,CASSGGRIGYTF,TGTGCCAGCAGTGGTGGGAGGATTGGCTACACCTTC
TRBD2,17,TRBJ2-7,TRBV5-6,few,CASSVLGLAGRSYEQYF,TGTGCCAGCAGCGTCCTAGGGCTAGCGGGGCGCTCCTACGAGCAGTACTTC
TRBD1,18,TRBJ2-3,TRBV5-4,-,CASSLSNPGQGFTDTQYF,TGTGCCAGCAGCTTGTCGAATCCGGGACAGGGGTTCACAGATACGCAGTATTTT
TRBD1,12,TRBJ2-7,TRBV13,-,CASGTGDGEQYF,TGTGCCAGCGGGACAGGGGATGGCGAGCAGTACTTC
-,15,TRBJ1-2,TRBV4-3,once,CASSQDLQGDYGYTF,TGCGCCAGCAGCCAAGATCTGCAAGGAGACTATGGCTACACCTTC
-,13,TRBJ1-1,TRBV5-4,-,CASSLTGQPEAFF,TGTGCCAGCAGCTTGACCGGACAGCCTGAAGCTTTCTTT
TRBD1,14,TRBJ1-5,TRBV5-5,once,CASSYRGGNQPQHF,TGTGCCAGCAGCTACAGGGGGGGGAATCAGCCCCAGCATTTT
-,16,TRBJ1-5,TRBV6-6,-,CASRTQGLGSNQPQHF,TGTGCCAGCAGGACGCAGGGTTTAGGAAGCAATCAGCCCCAGCATTTT
-,16,TRBJ2-3,TRBV6-1,-,CASSEPAGVYPDTQYF,TGTGCCAGCAGTGAGCCCGCAGGGGTCTATCCAGATACGCAGTATTTT
TRBD1,13,TRBJ2-7,TRBV29-1,-,CSVGDSLTYEQYF,TGCAGCGTGGGGGACAGCCTGACCTACGAGCAGTACTTC
TRBD1,15,TRBJ1-5,TRBV27,-,CASSPQGTGGQPQHF,TGTGCCAGCAGTCCCCAGGGGACAGGGGGCCAGCCCCAGCATTTT
TRBD1,13,TRBJ1-2,TRBV27,-,CASSLAGTGVYTF,TGTGCCAGCAGTTTAGCCGGGACAGGGGTCTACACCTTC
TRBD1,14,TRBJ1-1,TRBV9,-,CASSVVGTGTEAFF,TGTGCCAGCAGCGTAGTAGGGACAGGCACTGAAGCTTTCTTT
TRBD1,13,TRBJ1-2,TRBV2,once,CASSGTGNYGYTF,TGTGCCAGCAGCGGGACAGGGAACTATGGCTACACCTTC
-,14,TRBJ2-5,TRBV7-2,-,CASSLQQARETQYF,TGTGCCAGCAGCTTACAACAGGCGAGAGAGACCCAGTACTTC
TRBD2,15,TRBJ2-1,TRBV7-9,once,CASSWGTSGGNEQFF,TGTGCCAGCAGCTGGGGGACTAGCGGGGGGAATGAGCAGTTCTTC
-,12,TRBJ2-3,TRBV30,-,CAWGQNTDTQYF,TGTGCCTGGGGACAGAACACAGATACGCAGTATTTT
TRBD1,17,TRBJ2-7,TRBV5-1,-,CASSDRGSTIFSYEQYF,TGCGCCAGCAGCGACAGGGGGTCCACCATTTTCTCCTACGAGCAGTACTTC
TRBD2,14,TRBJ2-2,TRBV7-9,-,CASSSERDPGELFF,TGTGCCAGCAGTTCCGAGCGGGACCCCGGGGAGCTGTTTTTT
-,12,TRBJ2-1,TRBV7-9,-,CASSFTGSEQFF,TGTGCCAGCAGCTTTACAGGTTCTGAGCAGTTCTTC
-,16,TRBJ1-5,TRBV7-2,-,CASSLAGEGSNQPQHF,TGTGCCAGCAGCTTAGCAGGGGAGGGGAGCAATCAGCCCCAGCATTTT
TRBD1,15,TRBJ2-2,TRBV19,-,CASTNRQGGTGELFF,TGTGCCAGCACTAATCGACAGGGTGGAACCGGGGAGCTGTTTTTT
TRBD1,15,TRBJ2-7,TRBV6-5,-,CASRPDREAPYEQYF,TGTGCCAGCAGACCGGACAGGGAGGCCCCCTACGAGCAGTACTTC
TRBD1,14,TRBJ1-4,TRBV27,-,CASSLQGAGEKLFF,TGTGCCAGCAGTTTGCAGGGGGCAGGTGAAAAACTGTTTTTT
TRBD1,16,TRBJ2-1,TRBV11-2,few,CASSPGRGQGYNEQFF,TGTGCCAGCAGCCCTGGTCGGGGACAGGGATACAATGAGCAGTTCTTC
TRBD1,19,TRBJ1-5,TRBV5-8,-,CASSFTYHKTGGGNQPQHF,TGTGCCAGCAGCTTCACCTACCACAAGACAGGGGGTGGCAATCAGCCCCAGCATTTT
-,12,TRBJ2-7,TRBV6-6,-,CASSPGIYEQYF,TGTGCCAGCAGTCCAGGGATCTACGAGCAGTACTTC
TRBD2,16,TRBJ2-3,TRBV7-9,-,CASSSQTSGSTDTQYF,TGTGCCAGCAGCTCCCAGACTAGCGGGAGCACAGATACGCAGTATTTT
TRBD1,15,TRBJ2-1,TRBV5-1,-,CASSPGTGVYNEQFF,TGCGCCAGCAGCCCCGGGACAGGGGTCTACAATGAGCAGTTCTTC
-,13,TRBJ1-2,TRBV7-9,-,CASSLGANYGYTF,TGTGCCAGCAGCTTAGGAGCTAACTATGGCTACACCTTC
TRBD2,17,TRBJ2-2,TRBV4-3,-,CASSPGTSGSLVGELFF,TGCGCCAGCAGCCCCGGGACTAGCGGGAGTTTGGTCGGGGAGCTGTTTTTT
-,14,TRBJ2-7,TRBV15,-,CATSRDRGQDEQYF,TGTGCCACCAGCAGAGATCGGGGTCAGGACGAGCAGTACTTC
TRBD2,16,TRBJ2-4,TRBV5-1,-,CASSATSGRAAHIQYF,TGCGCCAGCAGCGCGACTAGCGGGAGGGCGGCGCACATTCAGTACTTC